One and the same sample provided the 8 T cell receptor beta chains below, sequenced in a study of shared clonotypes between healthy human individuals. CD45RO-negative, CCR7-selected cells formed the naive CD8 fraction, which excluded terminally differentiated effector memory CD45RA+ cells. Measured with immunoSEQ multiplex PCR; TCRdb has only the in-frame clones, and not every one. The table has roughly 2.1 million clones, about 93% seen once. Sequenced material: naive CD8+ T cells from PBMCs. These receptors were obtained from a man in his late teens or twenties in good health. Some clones in this sample may be carry-over from other donors' samples.

V usage is TRBV6-1 and J usage is TRBJ2-2, with TRBD1 matching 9 bases. Germline V gives CDR1 MNHNS, CDR2 SASEGT. V lost 6 bases and J lost 6; bases outside the gene matches: 2. CDR3 size: 13 residues. CDR3 amino acids: CASSRQGAGELFF. The DNA of the CDR3 is TGTGCCAGCAGCAGACAGGGGGCCGGGGAGCTGTTTTTT.

The chain couples TRBV19 to TRBJ2-1, with 8 bases aligning to TRBD2. V trimming: 7 bases; J trimming: 7 bases; junction bases outside the gene matches: 12. Germline loops: CDR1 LNHDA, CDR2 SQIVND (reference sequence). The CDR3 is 15 residues long. CDR3 loop: CASNLAREGRNEQFF. In nucleotides, the CDR3 is TGTGCCAGTAACCTCGCACGGGAGGGCCGGAATGAGCAGTTCTTC.

The chain has TRBV6-5 and TRBJ1-2; D is perhaps TRBD1 (5 bases). Germline values: CDR1 MNHEY, CDR2 SVGAGI. Trimming took off 2 bases at V and 3 bases at J, with 7 bases between the two ends. This CDR3 has 13 amino acids. CDR3 amino acids: CASSYGADYGYTF. CDR3 nucleotides: TGTGCCAGCAGTTACGGGGCCGACTATGGCTACACCTTC.

A single count supports this clone. The chain combines TRBV21-1 with TRBJ1-4; the table gives TRBD1 as D, unverified against the DNA. TRBV21-1 represents a pseudogene. CDR3 length: 12 residues. The CDR3 nucleotides are TGTGCCAGCAGCAAAGGTACAGGTGAACTGTTTTTT. Protein: CASSKGTGELFF.

This clone is a singleton in its sample. CDR3: CASSQDSVVPGLYGYTF. The CDR3 nucleotides read TGCGCCAGCAGCCAAGATTCAGTTGTGCCAGGGCTCTATGGCTACACCTTC. The chain employs TRBV4-1 and TRBJ1-2; D is possibly TRBD1 (5 bases). The germline V and J ends were trimmed by 0 bases and 4 bases, with 18 bases remaining between them. CDR1 MGHRA and CDR2 YSYEKL come from the germline V gene. CDR3 size: 17 residues.

This clone appeared a few times. This chain joins TRBV9 and TRBJ1-4, with D uncertain. This CDR3 has 15 residues. CDR1 is SGDLS and CDR2 is YYNGEE in the germline V gene. V lost 0 bases and J 4 bases, leaving 10 bases between the germline ends. CDR3: CASSVDPGVNEKLFF. The CDR3 DNA sequence: TGTGCCAGCAGCGTAGATCCCGGGGTTAATGAAAAACTGTTTTTT. Together with reference TRBV9 and TRBJ1-4, the CDR3 gives the full variable domain: DSGVTQTPKHLITATGQRVTLRCSPRSGDLSVYWYQQSLDQGLQFLIQYYNGEERAKGNILERFSAQQFPDLHSELNLSSLELGDSALYFCASSVDPGVNEKLFFGSGTQLSVL.

This chain joins TRBV4-1 and TRBJ1-2; 7 nucleotides line up with TRBD1. Germline V gene data show CDR1 as MGHRA and CDR2 as YSYEKL. Trimming cost V 4 bases and J 0 bases; bases outside gene matches: 5. The CDR3 extends over 15 amino acids. The CDR3 nucleotides read TGCGCCAGCAGCCTAGGGACAGCTACTAACTATGGCTACACCTTC. Its protein product is CASSLGTATNYGYTF.

The rearrangement uses TRBV6-5 and TRBJ2-7; a weak D match, TRBD1 (5 bases). CDR3 size: 13 residues. The V gene's germline CDR1 is MNHEY and CDR2 SVGAGI. Deletions cut 5 bases from V and 4 bases from J, with 12 bases between. The CDR3 DNA reads as TGTGCCAGCAGTCACCGCCAGGGATACGAGCAGTACTTC. Protein sequence: CASSHRQGYEQYF.